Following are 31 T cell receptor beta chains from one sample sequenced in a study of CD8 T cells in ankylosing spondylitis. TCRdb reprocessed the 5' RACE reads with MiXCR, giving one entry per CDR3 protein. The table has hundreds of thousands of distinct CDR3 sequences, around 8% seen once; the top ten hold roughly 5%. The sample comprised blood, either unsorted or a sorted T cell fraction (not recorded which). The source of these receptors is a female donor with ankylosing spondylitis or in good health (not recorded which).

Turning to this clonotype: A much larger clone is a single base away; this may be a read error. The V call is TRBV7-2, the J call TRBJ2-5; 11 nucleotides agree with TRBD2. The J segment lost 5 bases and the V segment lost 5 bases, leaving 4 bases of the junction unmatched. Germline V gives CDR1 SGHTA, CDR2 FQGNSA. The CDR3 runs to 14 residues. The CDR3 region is CTSSERLAGETQYF. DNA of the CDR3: TGTACCAGCAGCGAACGACTAGCGGGGGAGACCCAGTACTTC.

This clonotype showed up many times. CDR3 protein: CASSRRTSGSGDTQYF. The CDR3 nucleotides read TGTGCCAGCAGTCGAAGGACTAGCGGGAGCGGAGATACGCAGTATTTT. The chain links TRBV28 to TRBJ2-3; 13 nucleotides align to TRBD2. Germline values: CDR1 MDHEN, CDR2 SYDVKM. This CDR3 has 16 residues. V trimming: 5 bases; J trimming: 5 bases; junction bases outside the gene matches: 7.

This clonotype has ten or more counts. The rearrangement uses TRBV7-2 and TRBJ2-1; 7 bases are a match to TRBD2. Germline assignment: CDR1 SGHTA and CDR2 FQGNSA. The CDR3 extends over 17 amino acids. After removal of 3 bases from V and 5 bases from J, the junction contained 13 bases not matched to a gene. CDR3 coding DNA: TGTGCCAGCAGCTTCTTGTTCTCAGGGAGGGGAGACAATGAGCAGTTCTTC. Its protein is CASSFLFSGRGDNEQFF.

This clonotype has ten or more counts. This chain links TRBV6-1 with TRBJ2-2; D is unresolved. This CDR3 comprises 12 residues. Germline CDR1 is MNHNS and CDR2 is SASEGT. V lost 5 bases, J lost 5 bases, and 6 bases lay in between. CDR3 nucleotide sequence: TGTGCCAGCAGTTTCAAGACCGGGGAGCTGTTTTTT. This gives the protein CASSFKTGELFF.

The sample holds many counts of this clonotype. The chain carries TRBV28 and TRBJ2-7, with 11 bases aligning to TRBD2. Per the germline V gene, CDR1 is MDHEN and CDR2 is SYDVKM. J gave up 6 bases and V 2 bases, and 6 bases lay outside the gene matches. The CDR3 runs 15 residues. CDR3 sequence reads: CASSLGWLAGGEQYF. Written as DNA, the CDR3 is TGTGCCAGCAGTTTAGGTTGGCTAGCGGGAGGCGAGCAGTACTTC.

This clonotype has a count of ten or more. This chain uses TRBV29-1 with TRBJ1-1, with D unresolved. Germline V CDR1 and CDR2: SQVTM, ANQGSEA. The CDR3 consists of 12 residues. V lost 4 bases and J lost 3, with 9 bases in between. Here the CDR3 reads CSVVPGDTEAFF. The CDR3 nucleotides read TGCAGCGTTGTACCCGGCGACACTGAAGCTTTCTTT.

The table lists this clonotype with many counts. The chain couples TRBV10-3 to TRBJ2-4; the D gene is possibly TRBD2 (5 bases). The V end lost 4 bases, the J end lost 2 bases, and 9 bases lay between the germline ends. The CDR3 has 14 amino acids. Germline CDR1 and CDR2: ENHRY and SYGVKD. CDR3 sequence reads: CAISAVGTKNIQYF. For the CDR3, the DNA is TGTGCCATCAGTGCGGTCGGGACCAAAAACATTCAGTACTTC.

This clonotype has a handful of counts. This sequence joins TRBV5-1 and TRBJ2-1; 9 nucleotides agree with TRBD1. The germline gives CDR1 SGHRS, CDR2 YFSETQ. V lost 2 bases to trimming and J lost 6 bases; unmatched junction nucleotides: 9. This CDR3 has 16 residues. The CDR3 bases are TGCGCCAGCAGCTTAAGAACCCCGGGACAGGGCAATGAGCAGTTCTTC. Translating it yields CASSLRTPGQGNEQFF.

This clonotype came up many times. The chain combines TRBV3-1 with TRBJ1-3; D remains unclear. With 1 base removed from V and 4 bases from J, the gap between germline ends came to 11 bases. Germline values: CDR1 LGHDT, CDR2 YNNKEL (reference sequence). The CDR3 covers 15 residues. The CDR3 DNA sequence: TGTGCCAGCAGCCAAGGGGTTAACTCCGGAAACACCATATATTTT. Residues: CASSQGVNSGNTIYF.

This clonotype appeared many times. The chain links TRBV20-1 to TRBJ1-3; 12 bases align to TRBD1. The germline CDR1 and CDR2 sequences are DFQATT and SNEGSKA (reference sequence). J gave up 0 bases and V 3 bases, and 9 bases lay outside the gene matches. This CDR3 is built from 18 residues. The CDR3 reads CSASAGTGGSTSGNTIYF. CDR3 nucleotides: TGCAGTGCTAGTGCCGGGACAGGGGGCTCCACCTCTGGAAACACCATATATTTT.

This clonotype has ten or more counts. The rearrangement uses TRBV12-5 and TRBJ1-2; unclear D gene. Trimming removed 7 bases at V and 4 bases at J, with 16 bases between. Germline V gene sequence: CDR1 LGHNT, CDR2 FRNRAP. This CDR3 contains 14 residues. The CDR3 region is CASAPSGGGYGYTF. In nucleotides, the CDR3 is TGTGCTAGTGCCCCATCGGGAGGCGGCTATGGCTACACCTTC. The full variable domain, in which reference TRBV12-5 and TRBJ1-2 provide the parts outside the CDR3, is DARVTQTPRHKVTEMGQEVTMRCQPILGHNTVFWYRQTMMQGLELLAYFRNRAPLDDSGMPKDRFSAEMPDATLATLKIQPSEPRDSAVYFCASAPSGGGYGYTFGSGTRLTVV.

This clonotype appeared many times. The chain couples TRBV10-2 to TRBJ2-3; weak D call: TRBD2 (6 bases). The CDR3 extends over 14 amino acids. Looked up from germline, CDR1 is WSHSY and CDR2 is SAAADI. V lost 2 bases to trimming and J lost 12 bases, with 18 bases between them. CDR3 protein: CASSEPPGATTQYF. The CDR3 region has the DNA TGCGCCAGCAGTGAGCCCCCGGGAGCAACAACCCAGTATTTT.

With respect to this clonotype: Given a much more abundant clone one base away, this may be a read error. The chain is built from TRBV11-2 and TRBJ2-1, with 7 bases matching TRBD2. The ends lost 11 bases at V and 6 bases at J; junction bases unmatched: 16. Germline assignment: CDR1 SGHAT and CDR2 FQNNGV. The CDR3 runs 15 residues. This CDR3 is CASAGRLAAVNEQFF. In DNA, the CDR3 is TGTGCCTCCGCGGGGCGTCTAGCGGCTGTCAATGAGCAGTTCTTC.

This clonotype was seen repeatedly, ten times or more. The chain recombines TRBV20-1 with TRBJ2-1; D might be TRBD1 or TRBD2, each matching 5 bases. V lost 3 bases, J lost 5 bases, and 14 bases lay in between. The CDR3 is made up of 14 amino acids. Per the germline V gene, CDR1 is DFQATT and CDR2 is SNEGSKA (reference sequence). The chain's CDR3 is CSASNVGPNNEQFF. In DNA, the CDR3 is TGCAGTGCTAGTAATGTGGGACCTAACAATGAGCAGTTCTTC.

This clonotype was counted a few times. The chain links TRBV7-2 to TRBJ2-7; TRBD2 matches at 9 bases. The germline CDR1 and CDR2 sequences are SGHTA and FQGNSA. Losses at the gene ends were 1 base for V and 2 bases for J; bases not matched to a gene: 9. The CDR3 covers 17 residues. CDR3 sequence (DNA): TGTGCCAGCAGCTTAGGCCCCCTAGCGGGACGGACCTACGAGCAGTACTTC. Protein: CASSLGPLAGRTYEQYF.

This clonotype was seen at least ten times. The CDR3 region is CASSKGQGLGTEAFF. The CDR3, as DNA: TGTGCCAGCAGCAAGGGACAGGGGCTAGGGACTGAAGCTTTCTTT. The genes are TRBV9 and TRBJ1-1, with 10 bases that match TRBD1. CDR3 length: 15 amino acids. The germline V gene has CDR1 SGDLS and CDR2 YYNGEE. V shed 4 bases and J 5 bases; nucleotides not matched to a gene: 8.

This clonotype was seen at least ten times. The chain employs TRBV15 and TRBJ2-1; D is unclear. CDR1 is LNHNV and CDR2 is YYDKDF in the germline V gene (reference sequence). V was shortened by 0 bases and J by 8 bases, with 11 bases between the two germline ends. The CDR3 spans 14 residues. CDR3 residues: CATSRDRVGYEQFF. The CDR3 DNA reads TGTGCCACCAGCAGAGATCGAGTAGGGTATGAGCAGTTCTTC. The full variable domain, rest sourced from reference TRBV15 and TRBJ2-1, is DAMVIQNPRYQVTQFGKPVTLSCSQTLNHNVMYWYQQKSSQAPKLLFHYYDKDFNNEADTPDNFQSRRPNTSFCFLDIRSPGLGDTAMYLCATSRDRVGYEQFFGPGTRLTVL.

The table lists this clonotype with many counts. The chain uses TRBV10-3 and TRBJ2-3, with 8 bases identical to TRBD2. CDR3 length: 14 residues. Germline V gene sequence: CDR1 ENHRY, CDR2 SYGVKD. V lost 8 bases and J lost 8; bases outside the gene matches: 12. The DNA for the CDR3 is TGTGCCATCCTGAGCGGGAGTAAGGAGGGTACGCAGTATTTT. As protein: CAILSGSKEGTQYF.

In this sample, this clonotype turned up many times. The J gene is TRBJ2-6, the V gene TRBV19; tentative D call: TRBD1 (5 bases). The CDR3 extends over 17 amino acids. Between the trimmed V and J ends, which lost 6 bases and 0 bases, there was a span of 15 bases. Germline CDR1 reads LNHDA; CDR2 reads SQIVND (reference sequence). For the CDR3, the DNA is TGTGCCAGTAGAGGTTTTAGGGGAAACTCTGGGGCCAACGTCCTGACTTTC. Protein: CASRGFRGNSGANVLTF.

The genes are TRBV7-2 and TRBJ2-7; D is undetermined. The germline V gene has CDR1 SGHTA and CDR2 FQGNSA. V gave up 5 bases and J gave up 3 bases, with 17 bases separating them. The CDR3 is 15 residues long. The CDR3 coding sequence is TGTGCCAGCAGCCCCTCCCGAGCCGTCCTCTACGAGCAGTACTTC. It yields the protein CASSPSRAVLYEQYF.

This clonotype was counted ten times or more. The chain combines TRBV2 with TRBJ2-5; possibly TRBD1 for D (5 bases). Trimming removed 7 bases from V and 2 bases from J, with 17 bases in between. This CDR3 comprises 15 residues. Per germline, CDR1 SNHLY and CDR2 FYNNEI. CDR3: CASIGPRAQQETQYF. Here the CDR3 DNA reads TGTGCCAGCATCGGGCCCAGGGCCCAACAAGAGACCCAGTACTTC.

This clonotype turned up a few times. CDR3 loop: CAWSNLDRMNTGELFF. For the CDR3, the DNA is TGTGCCTGGAGTAATTTAGACAGAATGAACACCGGGGAGCTGTTTTTT. V gene TRBV30 combines with J gene TRBJ2-2, with D possibly matching TRBD1 (5 bases). Germline V gene sequence: CDR1 GTSNPN, CDR2 SVGIG (reference sequence). The CDR3 loop spans 16 amino acids. V shed 2 bases and J shed 1 base, with 14 bases lying between them.

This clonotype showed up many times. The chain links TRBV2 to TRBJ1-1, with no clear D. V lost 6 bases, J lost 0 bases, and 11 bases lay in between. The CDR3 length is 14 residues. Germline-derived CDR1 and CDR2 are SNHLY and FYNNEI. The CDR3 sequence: CASSVSGVNTEAFF. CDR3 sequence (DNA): TGTGCCAGCAGCGTCTCCGGGGTGAACACTGAAGCTTTCTTT.

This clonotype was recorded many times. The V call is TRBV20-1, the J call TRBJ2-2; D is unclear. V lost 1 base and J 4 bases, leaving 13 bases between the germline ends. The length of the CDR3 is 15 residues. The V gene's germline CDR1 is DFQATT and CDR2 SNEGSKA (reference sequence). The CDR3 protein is CSARAKSHATGELFF. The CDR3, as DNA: TGCAGTGCTAGAGCCAAGTCCCACGCCACCGGGGAGCTGTTTTTT.

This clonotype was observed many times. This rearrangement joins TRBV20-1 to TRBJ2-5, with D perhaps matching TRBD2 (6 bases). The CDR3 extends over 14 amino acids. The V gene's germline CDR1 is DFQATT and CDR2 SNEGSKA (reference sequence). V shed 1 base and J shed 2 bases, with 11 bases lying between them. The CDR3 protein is CSARVPGRQETQYF. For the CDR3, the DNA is TGCAGTGCTAGAGTCCCCGGGAGACAAGAGACCCAGTACTTC.

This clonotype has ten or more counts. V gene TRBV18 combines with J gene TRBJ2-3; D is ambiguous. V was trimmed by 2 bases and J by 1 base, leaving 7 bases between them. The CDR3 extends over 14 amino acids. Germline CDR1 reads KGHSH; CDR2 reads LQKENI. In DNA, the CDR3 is TGTGCCAGCTCACCAGTTTCTGGCACAGATACGCAGTATTTT. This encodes CASSPVSGTDTQYF. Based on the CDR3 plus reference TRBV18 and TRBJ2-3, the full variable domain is NAGVMQNPRHLVRRRGQEARLRCSPMKGHSHVYWYRQLPEEGLKFMVYLQKENIIDESGMPKERFSAEFPKEGPSILRIQQVVRGDSAAYFCASSPVSGTDTQYFGPGTRLTVL.

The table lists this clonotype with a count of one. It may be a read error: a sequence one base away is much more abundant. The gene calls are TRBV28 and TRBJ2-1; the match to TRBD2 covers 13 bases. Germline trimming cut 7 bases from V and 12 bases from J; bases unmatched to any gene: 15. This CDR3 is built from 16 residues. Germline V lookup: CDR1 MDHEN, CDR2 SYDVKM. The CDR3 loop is CASIRGGLAGEHGQFF. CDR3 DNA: TGTGCCAGCATTAGGGGTGGACTAGCGGGAGAACATGGGCAGTTCTTC.

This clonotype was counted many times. The CDR3 sequence is CSVEDPPGAYNTEAFF. The CDR3 nucleotides read TGCAGCGTTGAAGACCCCCCGGGAGCATATAACACTGAAGCTTTCTTT. The rearrangement joins TRBV29-1 to TRBJ1-1; no firm D call. V was clipped by 0 bases and J by 2 bases, with 16 bases between them. CDR1 and CDR2 from the germline V gene are SQVTM and ANQGSEA. The CDR3 loop spans 16 amino acids.

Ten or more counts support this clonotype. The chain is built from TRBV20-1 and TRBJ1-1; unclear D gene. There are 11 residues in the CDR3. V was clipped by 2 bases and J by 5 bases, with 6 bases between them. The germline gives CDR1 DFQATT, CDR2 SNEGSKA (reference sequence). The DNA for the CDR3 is TGCAGTGCTAGAAAGCGGACTGAAGCTTTCTTT. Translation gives CSARKRTEAFF.

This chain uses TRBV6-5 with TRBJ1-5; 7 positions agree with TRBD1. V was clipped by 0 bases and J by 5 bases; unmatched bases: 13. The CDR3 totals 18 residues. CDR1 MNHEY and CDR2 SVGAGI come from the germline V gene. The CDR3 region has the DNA TGTGCCAGCAGTTACTCGGCTGCCGGGACAGTCGGGTATCAGCCCCAGCATTTT. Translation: CASSYSAAGTVGYQPQHF.

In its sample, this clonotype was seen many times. The CDR3 DNA reads TGCGCCAGCAGCCAAGTCGCCCAGACAGATACGCAGTATTTT. Amino acid sequence: CASSQVAQTDTQYF. This chain uses TRBV4-3 with TRBJ2-3; no firm D call. The V gene's germline CDR1 is LGHNA and CDR2 YSLEER. V lost 1 base, J lost 3 bases, and 8 bases lay in between. The CDR3 has 14 residues.